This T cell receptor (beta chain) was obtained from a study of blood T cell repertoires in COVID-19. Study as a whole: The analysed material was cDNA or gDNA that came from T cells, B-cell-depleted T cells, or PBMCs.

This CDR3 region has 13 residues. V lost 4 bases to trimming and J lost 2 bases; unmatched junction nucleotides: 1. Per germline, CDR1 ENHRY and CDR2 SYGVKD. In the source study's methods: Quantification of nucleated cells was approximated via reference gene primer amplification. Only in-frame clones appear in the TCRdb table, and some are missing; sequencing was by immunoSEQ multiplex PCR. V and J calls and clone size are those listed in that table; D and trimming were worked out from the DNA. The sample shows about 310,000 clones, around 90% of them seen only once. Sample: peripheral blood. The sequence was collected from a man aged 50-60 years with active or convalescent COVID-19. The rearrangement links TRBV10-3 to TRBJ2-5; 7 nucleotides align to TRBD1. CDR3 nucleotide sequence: TGTGCCATCAGTGGGGGACAGCAAGAGACCCAGTACTTC. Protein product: CAISGGQQETQYF.